This TCR beta chain was captured in a study of blood T cell repertoires in COVID-19. Across the study: Donors in the United States, Italy and Spain gave samples during acute or convalescent COVID-19.

Study processing details: Reference gene primer amplification yielded estimated nucleated cell counts. Only in-frame clones appear in the TCRdb table, and some are missing; sequencing was by immunoSEQ multiplex PCR. V and J calls and clone size follow that table, whereas D and trimming were derived from the DNA. The table has 150,000 or so clones, approximately 80% seen once. A COVID-19 case was met by exposed participants within 2 weeks before study entry. Germline values: CDR1 MRHNA, CDR2 SNTAGT. The CDR3 sequence is 19 residues long. V gave up 6 bases and J gave up 0 bases; unmatched junction bases: 16.

The TCR comes from a man in his 70s who had been exposed to COVID-19. The rearrangement links TRBV6-4 to TRBJ1-1, with 10 bases matching TRBD1. The sequenced sample consisted of PBMCs or T cells enriched from blood (not recorded which). The CDR3 DNA reads as TGTGCCAGCAGCCGAAGGCCCGGGACAGGGGCAAGACTGAACACTGAAGCTTTCTTT. It translates to CASSRRPGTGARLNTEAFF.